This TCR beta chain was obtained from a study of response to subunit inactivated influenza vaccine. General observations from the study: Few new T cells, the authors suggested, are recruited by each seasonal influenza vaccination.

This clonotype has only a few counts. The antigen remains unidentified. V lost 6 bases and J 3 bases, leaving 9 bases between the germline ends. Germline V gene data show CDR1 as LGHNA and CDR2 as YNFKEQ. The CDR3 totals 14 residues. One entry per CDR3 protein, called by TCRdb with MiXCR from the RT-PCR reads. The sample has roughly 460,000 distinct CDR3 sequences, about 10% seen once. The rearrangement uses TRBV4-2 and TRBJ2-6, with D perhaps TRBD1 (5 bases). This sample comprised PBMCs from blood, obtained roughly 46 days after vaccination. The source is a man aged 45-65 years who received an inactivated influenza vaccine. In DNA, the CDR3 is TGTGCCAGCAGTCCTCAGGGTGGGGCCAACGTCCTGACTTTC. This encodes CASSPQGGANVLTF.